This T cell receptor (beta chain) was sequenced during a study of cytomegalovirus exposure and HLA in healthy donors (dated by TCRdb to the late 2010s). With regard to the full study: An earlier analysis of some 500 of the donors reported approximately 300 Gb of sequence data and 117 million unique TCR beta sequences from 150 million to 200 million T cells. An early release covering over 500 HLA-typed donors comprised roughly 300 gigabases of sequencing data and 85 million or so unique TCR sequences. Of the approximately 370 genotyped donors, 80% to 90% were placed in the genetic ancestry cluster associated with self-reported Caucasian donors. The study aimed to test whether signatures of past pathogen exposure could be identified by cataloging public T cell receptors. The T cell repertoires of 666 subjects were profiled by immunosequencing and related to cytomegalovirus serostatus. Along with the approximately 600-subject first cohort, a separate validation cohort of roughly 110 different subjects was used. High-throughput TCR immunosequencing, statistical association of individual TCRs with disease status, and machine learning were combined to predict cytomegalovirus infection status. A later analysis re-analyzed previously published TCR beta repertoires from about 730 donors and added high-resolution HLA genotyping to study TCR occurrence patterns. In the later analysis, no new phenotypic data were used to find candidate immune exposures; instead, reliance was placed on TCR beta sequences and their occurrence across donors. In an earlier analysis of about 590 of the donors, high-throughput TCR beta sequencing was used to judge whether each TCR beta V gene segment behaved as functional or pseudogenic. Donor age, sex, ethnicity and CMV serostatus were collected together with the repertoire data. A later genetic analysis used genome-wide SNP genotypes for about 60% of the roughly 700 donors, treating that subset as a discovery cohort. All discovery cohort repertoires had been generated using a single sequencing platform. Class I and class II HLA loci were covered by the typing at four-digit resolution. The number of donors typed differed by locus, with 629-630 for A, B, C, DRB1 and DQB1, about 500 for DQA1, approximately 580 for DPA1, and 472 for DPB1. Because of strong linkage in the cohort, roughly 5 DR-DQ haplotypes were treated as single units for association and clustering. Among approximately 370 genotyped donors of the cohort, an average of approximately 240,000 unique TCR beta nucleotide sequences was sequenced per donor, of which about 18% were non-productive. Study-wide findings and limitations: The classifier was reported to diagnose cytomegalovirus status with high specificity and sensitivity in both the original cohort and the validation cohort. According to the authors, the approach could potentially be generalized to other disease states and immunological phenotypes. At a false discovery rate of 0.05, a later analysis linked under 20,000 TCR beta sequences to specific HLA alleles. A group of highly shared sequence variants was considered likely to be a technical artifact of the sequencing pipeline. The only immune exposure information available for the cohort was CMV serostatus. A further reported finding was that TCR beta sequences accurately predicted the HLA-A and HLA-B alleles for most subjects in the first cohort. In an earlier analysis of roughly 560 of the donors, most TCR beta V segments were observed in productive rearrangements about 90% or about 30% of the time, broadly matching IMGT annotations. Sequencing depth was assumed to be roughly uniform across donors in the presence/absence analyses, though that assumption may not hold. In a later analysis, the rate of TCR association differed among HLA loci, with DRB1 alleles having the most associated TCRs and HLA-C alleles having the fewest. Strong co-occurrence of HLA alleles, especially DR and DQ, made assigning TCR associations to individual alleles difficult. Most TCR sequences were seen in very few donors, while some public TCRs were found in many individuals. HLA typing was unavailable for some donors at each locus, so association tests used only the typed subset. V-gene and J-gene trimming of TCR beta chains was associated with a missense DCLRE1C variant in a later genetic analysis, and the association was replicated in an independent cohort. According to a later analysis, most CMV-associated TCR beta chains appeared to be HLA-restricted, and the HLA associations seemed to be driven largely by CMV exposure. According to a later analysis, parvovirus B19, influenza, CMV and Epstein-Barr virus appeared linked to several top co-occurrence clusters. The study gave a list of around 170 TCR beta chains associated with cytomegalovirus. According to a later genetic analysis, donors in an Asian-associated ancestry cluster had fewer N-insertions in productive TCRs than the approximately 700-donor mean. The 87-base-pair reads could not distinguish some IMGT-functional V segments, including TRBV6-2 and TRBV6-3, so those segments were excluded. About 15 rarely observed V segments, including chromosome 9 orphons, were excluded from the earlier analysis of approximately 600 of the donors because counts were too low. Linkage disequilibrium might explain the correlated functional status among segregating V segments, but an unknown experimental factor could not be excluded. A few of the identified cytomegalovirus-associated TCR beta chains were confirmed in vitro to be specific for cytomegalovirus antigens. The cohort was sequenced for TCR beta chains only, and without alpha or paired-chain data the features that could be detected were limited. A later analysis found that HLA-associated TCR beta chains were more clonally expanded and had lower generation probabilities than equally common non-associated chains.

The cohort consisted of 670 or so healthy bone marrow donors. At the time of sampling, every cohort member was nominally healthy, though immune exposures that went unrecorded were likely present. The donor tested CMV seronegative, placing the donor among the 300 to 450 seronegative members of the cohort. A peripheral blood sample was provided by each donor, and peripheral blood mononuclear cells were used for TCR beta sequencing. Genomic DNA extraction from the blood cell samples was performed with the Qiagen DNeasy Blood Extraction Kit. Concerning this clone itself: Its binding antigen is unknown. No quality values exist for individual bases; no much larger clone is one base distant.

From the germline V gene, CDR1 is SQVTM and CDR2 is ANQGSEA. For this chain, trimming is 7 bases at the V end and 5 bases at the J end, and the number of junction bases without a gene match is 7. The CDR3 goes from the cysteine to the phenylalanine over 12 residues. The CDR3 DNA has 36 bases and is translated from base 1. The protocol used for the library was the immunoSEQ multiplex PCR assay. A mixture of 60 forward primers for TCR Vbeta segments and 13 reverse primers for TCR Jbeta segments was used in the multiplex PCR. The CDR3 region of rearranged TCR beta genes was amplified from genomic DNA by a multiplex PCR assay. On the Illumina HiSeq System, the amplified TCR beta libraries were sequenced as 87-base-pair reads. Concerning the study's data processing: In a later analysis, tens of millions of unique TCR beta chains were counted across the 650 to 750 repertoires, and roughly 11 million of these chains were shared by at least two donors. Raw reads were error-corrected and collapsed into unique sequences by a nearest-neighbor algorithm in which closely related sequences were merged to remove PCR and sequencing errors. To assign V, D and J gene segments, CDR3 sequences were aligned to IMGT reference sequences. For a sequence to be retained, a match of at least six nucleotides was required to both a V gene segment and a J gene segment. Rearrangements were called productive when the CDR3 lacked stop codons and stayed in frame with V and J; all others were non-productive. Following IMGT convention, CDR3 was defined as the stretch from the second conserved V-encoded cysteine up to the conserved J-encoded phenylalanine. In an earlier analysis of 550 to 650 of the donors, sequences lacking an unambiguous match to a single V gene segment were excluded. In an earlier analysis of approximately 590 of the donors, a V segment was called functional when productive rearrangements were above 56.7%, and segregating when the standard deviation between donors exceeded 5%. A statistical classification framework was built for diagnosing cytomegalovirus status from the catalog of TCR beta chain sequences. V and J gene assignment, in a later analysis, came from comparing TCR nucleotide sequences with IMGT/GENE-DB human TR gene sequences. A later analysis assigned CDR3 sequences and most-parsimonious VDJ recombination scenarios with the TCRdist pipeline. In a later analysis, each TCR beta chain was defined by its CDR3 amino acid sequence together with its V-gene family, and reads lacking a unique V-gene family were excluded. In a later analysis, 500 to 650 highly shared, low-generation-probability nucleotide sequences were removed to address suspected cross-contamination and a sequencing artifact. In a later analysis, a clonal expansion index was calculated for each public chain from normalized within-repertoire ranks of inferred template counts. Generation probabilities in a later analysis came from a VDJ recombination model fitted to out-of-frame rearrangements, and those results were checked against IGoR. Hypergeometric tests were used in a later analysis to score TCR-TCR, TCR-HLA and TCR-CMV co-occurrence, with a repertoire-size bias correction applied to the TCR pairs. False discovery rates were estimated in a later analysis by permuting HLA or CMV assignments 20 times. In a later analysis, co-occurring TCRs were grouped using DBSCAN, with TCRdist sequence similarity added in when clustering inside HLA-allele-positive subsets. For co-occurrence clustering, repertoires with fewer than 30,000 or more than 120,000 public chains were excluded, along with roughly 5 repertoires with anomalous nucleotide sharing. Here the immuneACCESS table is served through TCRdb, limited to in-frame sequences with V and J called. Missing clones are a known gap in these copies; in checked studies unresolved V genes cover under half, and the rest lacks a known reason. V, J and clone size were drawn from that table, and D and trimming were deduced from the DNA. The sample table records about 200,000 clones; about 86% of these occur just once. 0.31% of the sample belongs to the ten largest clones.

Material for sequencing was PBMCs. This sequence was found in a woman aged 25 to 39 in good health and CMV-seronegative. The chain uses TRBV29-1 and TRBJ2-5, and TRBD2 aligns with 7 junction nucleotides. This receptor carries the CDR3 CSAWAGAETQYF. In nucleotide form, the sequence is TGCAGCGCCTGGGCGGGAGCGGAGACCCAGTACTTC. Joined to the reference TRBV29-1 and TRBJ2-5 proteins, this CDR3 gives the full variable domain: SAVISQKPSRDICQRGTSLTIQCQVDSQVTMMFWYRQQPGQSLTLIATANQGSEATYESGFVIDKFPISRPNLTFSTLTVSNMSPEDSSIYLCSAWAGAETQYFGPGTRLLVL.